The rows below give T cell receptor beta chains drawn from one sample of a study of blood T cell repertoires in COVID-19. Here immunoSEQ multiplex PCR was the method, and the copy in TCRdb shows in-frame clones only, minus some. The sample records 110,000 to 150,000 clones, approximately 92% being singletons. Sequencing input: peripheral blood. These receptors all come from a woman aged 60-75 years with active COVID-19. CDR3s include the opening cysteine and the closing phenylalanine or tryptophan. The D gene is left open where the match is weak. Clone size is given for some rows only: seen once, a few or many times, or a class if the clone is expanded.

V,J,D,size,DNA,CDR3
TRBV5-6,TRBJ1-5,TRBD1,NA,TGTGCCAGCAGGGACGGCCCGGGACAGGGGGCGGACAATCAGCCCCAGCATTTT,CASRDGPGQGADNQPQHF
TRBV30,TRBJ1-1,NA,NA,TGTGCCGGACTAATGGTGGAAGCTTTCTTT,CAGLMVEAFF
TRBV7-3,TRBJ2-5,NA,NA,TGTGCCAGCAGATTCGCTAAAGGCCGGGACTTCGTACAAGAGACCCAGTACTTC,CASRFAKGRDFVQETQYF
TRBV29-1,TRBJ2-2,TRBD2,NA,TGCAGCGTCTCCACTGCGGGAGGGCCCACCTCGGGGCTGTTTTTT,CSVSTAGGPTSGLFF
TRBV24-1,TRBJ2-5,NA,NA,TGTGCCACCAGTGAGACCGGGTTCCAAGAGACCCAGTACTTC,CATSETGFQETQYF
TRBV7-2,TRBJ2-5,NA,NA,TGTGCCAGCAGCTTCGGAGGGAGGACGGAGACCCAGTACTTC,CASSFGGRTETQYF
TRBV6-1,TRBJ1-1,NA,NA,TGTGCCAGCAGTGAAGGGGGGCGACCTGAAGCTTTCTTT,CASSEGGRPEAFF
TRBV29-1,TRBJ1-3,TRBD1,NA,TGCAGCGTTGCCTCGGGACAGGGAATGGACACCATATATTTT,CSVASGQGMDTIYF
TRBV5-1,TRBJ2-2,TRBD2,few,TGCGCCAGCAGCGTGGATTGGCGCGGGGGCACCGGGGAGCTGTTTTTT,CASSVDWRGGTGELFF
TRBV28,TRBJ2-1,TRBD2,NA,TGTGCCAGCAGTTTGCAGGCGTCTAGCGGGCCCTCCTACAATGAGCAGTTCTTC,CASSLQASSGPSYNEQFF
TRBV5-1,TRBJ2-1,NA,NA,TGCGCCAGCATCAAGGGGGGCGGTCGGGACAGGGTAGCGGGAGGTTCCAGCAATGAGCAGTTCTTC,CASIKGGGRDRVAGGSSNEQFF
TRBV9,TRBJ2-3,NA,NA,TGTGCCAGCAGCGCCTCTCCTTTCACAGATACGCAGTATTTT,CASSASPFTDTQYF
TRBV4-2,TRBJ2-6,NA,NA,TGTGCCAGCAGCCAAGACAGGGGCTCTGGGGCCAACGTCCTGACTTTC,CASSQDRGSGANVLTF
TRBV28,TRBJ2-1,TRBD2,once,TGTGCCAGCAGTTTTATACCGGGACTAGCGGGAGTGTCCTACAATGAGCAGTTCTTC,CASSFIPGLAGVSYNEQFF
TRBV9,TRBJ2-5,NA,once,TGTGCCAGCAGCGGGGGGCCCCAAGAGACCCAGTACTTC,CASSGGPQETQYF
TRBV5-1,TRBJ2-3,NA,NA,TGCGCCAGCAGCTTGAGGGAGACAGATACGCAGTATTTT,CASSLRETDTQYF
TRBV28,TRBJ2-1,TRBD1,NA,TGTGCCAGCAGTTTCCCCATCGGACAGGGGGGCAGGGGGCTATATGTCTATGAGCAGTTCTTC,CASSFPIGQGGRGLYVYEQFF
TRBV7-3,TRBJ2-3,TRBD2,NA,TGTGCCAGCAGCTTAAATGGACTAGCGGGGCACACAGATACGCAGTATTTT,CASSLNGLAGHTDTQYF
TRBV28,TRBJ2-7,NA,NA,TGTGCCAGCAGTTTAGCAGGATACGAGCAGTACTTC,CASSLAGYEQYF
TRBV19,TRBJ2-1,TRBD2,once,TGTGCCAGTAGTATCCCGCGGCCGGGACTAGCGGGCCGGAATGAGCAGTTCTTC,CASSIPRPGLAGRNEQFF
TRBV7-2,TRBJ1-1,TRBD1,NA,TGTGCCAGCAGCCGGAGAGGACAGGGCTGGATTGAAGCTTTCTTT,CASSRRGQGWIEAFF
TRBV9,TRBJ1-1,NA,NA,TGTGCCAGCAGCGTAGGACAGGTGAACACTGAAGCTTTCTTT,CASSVGQVNTEAFF
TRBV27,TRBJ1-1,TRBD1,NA,TGTGCCAGCAGTCCCTTCCCCAGGACAGGGAGAGTCACTGAAGCTTTCTTT,CASSPFPRTGRVTEAFF
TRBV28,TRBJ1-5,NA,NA,TGTGCCAGCAGTTTTAGGGGGACAAGCAATCAGCCCCAGCATTTT,CASSFRGTSNQPQHF
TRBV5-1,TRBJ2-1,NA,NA,TGCGCCAGCAGCTTAAGCGGAGAGGTGGTCTACAATGAGCAGTTCTTC,CASSLSGEVVYNEQFF
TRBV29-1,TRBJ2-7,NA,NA,TGCAGCGTTGATGGGCCTAACGAGCAGTACTTC,CSVDGPNEQYF
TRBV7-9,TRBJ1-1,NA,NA,TGTGCCAGCAGCCGAAACAAGAACACTGAAGCTTTCTTT,CASSRNKNTEAFF
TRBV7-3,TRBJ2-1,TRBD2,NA,TGTGCCAGCAGCCAAGGACTAGCGGGACCCGTTAGGGATGAGCAGTTCTTC,CASSQGLAGPVRDEQFF
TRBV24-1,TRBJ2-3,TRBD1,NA,TGTGCCACCTCCGGGACAGGAGAGGATATTGGCACAGATACGCAGTATTTT,CATSGTGEDIGTDTQYF
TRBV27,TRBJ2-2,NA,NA,TGTGCCAGCAGTCGACAGTGGTATCCGAACACCGGGGAGCTGTTTTTT,CASSRQWYPNTGELFF
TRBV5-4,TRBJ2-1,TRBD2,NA,TGTGCCAGCAGCTTGATCTGGCTAGCGGGAGTTCACGATGAGCAGTTCTTC,CASSLIWLAGVHDEQFF
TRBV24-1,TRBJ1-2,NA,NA,TGTGCCACCAGTGATCCAGGGGAAAGGGGCTATGGCTACACCTTC,CATSDPGERGYGYTF